The source of this T cell receptor (beta chain) is a study of shared clonotypes between healthy human individuals. It was CD45RO-negative cells, positively selected for CCR7, that made up naive CD8 cells, with terminally differentiated effector memory CD45RA+ cells excluded. Produced via immunoSEQ multiplex PCR; TCRdb's table is partial and in-frame only. The sample lists millions of clones; about 95% were seen once. The sample comprised naive CD8+ T cells sorted from blood. This clonotype was obtained from a man aged 18 to 30 in good health.

Written as DNA, the CDR3 is TGTTCCGGGGCAGCCATCGGACATAGCTATGGCTACACCTTC. Translated, it gives CSGAAIGHSYGYTF. The chain is built from TRBV7-9 and TRBJ1-2, with D perhaps matching TRBD1 (5 bases). The CDR3 runs to 14 residues. Germline V gene sequence: CDR1 SEHNR, CDR2 FQNEAQ (reference sequence).